This T cell receptor (beta chain) was retrieved from a study of beta chain features in type 1 diabetes (dated by TCRdb to 2017 to 2018). Describing the broader study: No differences in mean age, gender distribution, total cell number or subset yield were found between patients and healthy donors. Regulatory and stem cell-like memory subsets were obtained from only 8 patients and about eight healthy donors, while naive and central memory subsets were obtained from all 30 or so donors. The study compared the TCRB repertoires of sorted circulating CD4+ T cell subsets in recently diagnosed type 1 diabetes patients with those in matched healthy donors. A total of approximately 110,000,000 sorted cells were examined across all samples, and a strong correlation was observed between cell number per subset and RNA yield.

The entire amount of isolated RNA was reverse transcribed using the High Capacity cDNA Reverse Transcription Kit, so the sequenced TCRB transcripts were expressed ones. Naive, central memory and regulatory T cell samples underwent deep immunoSEQ sequencing, averaging approximately 3.3 million total reads per sample. After sorted cells were lysed in RLT buffer, RNA was extracted with DNase-treated RNeasy Micro or Mini kits, with the choice depending on cell number. Each cell subset was processed separately to prevent cross-contamination, with patient and healthy donor samples processed together. The immunoSEQ multiplex PCR was used to amplify TCRB sequences from cDNA, yielding 87-bp fragments that span the CDR3 region. Sequencing of the amplicons was done on the Illumina HiSeq platform. Per the authors' processing: PCR bias was corrected computationally using synthetic template baselines, and reads within Hamming distance 2 were collapsed, with unmergeable singletons discarded. Reads were aligned against IMGT to assign V, D and J genes, CDR3 length and insertions or deletions at six rearrangement sites. Within each subset, clonotype counts were normalized to sorted cell number, and only after that were true diversity and Gini coefficients computed with the tcR R package. The overlap coefficient, calculated on TCRB nucleotide sequences, was used to measure repertoire sharing. As a proxy for the pre-selection repertoire, out-of-frame TCRB sequences from naive cells were analyzed. The table comes from immuneACCESS by way of TCRdb, which keeps in-frame sequences with V and J called. Part of the clones is missing from these tables; in studies checked, under half for an unresolved V gene and the rest for unknown reasons. That table furnishes V, J and clone size, whereas the DNA furnished D and trimming. Present in this sample are 850,000 to 900,000 clones, roughly 17% of which were seen just once. The top ten hold around 0.02% of the sample.

In its sample, this clone was seen a few times. Its antigen remains unidentified. One base away there is no much larger clone; base qualities are not given. Points the paper makes about the study in general: Sequencing cDNA rather than genomic DNA could over-represent highly expressing activated cells, although activation and CD3 levels did not differ between groups. Naive, central memory and regulatory TCRB repertoires appeared more similar among patients than among healthy donors. PCR may preferentially amplify shorter templates, but because patient and control samples were amplified and corrected together, any resulting skew would affect both groups equally. HLA sub-analyses involved small numbers of individuals, so any influence of HLA type on TCRB rearrangement remained unresolved. In all four CD4+ subsets, TCRB CDR3 length was moderately but significantly shorter in type 1 diabetes patients. Patients with type 1 diabetes made fewer insertions and deleted more nucleotides at VDJ recombination sites, implying thymic rearrangement abnormalities.

Each donor gave one peripheral blood draw, averaging roughly 0.11 L, which was collected into heparinised tubes. A BD FACSAria II and a panel including CD45RO, CCR7, CD25, CD127, CD95 and CD27 were used to sort naive, central memory, regulatory and stem cell-like memory CD4+ T cells. Every sorted population had a purity above 95%. PBMCs were isolated right away by Lymphoprep density gradient centrifugation and were stained directly, without culture. So that batch effects would be minimized, each experiment stained and sorted samples in pairs, pairing one healthy donor with one patient. At the junction V is shortened by 2 bases and J by 15 bases; bases outside the gene matches: 0. As encoded in the germline V gene, CDR1 is SGHTA while CDR2 is FQGNSA. Its CDR3 holds 10 amino acids, cysteine through phenylalanine. Just CDR3 DNA is preserved here, 30 bases in frame from base 1.

This receptor was identified in a woman between 18 and 30 years old in good health. The chain couples TRBV7-2 to TRBJ2-1, with 8 central nucleotides matching TRBD2. The material sequenced was naive CD4+ T cells from blood. Sample cell subset or site, as interpreted from the label and publication: true naive CD4+ T cells. The base sequence is TGTGCCAGCAGCTTAAGCGGGGGGTTCTTC. Its product reads: CASSLSGGFF.